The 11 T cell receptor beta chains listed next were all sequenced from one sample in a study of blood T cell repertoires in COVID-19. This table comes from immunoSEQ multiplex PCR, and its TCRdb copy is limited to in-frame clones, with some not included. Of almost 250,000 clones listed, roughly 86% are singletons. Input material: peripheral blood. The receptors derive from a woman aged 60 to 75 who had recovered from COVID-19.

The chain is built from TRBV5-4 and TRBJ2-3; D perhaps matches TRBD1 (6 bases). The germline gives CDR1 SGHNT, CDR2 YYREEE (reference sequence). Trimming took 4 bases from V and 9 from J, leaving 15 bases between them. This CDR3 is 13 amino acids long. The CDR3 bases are TGTGCCAGCAGCCCTGACAGGATGTTGACGCAGTATTTT. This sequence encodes CASSPDRMLTQYF. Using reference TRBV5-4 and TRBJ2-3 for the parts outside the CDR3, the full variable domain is ETGVTQSPTHLIKTRGQQVTLRCSSQSGHNTVSWYQQALGQGPQFIFQYYREEENGRGNFPPRFSGLQFPNYSSELNVNALELDDSALYLCASSPDRMLTQYFGPGTRLTVL.

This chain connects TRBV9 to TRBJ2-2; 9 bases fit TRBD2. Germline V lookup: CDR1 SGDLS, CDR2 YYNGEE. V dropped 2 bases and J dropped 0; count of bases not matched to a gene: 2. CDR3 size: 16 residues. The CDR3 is CASSVRGGPNTGELFF. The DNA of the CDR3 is TGTGCCAGCAGCGTGCGGGGGGGACCGAACACCGGGGAGCTGTTTTTT. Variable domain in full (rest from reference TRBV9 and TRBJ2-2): DSGVTQTPKHLITATGQRVTLRCSPRSGDLSVYWYQQSLDQGLQFLIQYYNGEERAKGNILERFSAQQFPDLHSELNLSSLELGDSALYFCASSVRGGPNTGELFFGEGSRLTVL.

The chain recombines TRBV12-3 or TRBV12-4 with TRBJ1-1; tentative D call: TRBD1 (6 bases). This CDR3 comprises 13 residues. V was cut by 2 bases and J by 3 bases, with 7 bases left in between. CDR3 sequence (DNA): TGTGCCAGCAGTTTAAAGGGGGACACTGAAGCTTTCTTT. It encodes CASSLKGDTEAFF.

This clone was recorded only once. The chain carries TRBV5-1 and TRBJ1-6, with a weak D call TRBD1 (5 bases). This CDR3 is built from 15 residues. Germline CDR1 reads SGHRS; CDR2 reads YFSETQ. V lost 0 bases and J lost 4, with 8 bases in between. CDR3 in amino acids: CASSLDGQYNSPLHF. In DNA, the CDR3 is TGCGCCAGCAGCTTGGACGGACAATATAATTCACCCCTCCACTTT.

The DNA for the CDR3 is TGTGCCAGCAGCTTAATACAGGGGGACGCTTTCTTT. Translation: CASSLIQGDAFF. J is TRBJ1-1 and V is TRBV13; 8 positions agree with TRBD1. Looked up from germline, CDR1 is PRHDT and CDR2 is FYEKMQ (reference sequence). After removal of 2 bases from V and 11 bases from J, the junction contained 4 bases not matched to a gene. The CDR3 length is 12 residues.

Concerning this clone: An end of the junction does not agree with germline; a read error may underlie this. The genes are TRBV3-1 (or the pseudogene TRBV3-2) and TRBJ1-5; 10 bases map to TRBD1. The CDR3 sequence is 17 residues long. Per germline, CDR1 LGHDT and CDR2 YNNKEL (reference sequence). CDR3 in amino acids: CASSKDRGRGGNQPQHF. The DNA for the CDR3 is TGTGCCAGCAGCAAAGACAGGGGGCGAGGTGGCAATCAGCCCCAGCATTTT.

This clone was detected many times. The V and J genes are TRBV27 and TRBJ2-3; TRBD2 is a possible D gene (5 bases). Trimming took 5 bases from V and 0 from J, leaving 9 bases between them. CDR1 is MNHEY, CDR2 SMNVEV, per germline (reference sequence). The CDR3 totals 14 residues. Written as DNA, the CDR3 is TGTGCCAGCAGTCGGGATACTAGCACAGATACGCAGTATTTT. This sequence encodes CASSRDTSTDTQYF.

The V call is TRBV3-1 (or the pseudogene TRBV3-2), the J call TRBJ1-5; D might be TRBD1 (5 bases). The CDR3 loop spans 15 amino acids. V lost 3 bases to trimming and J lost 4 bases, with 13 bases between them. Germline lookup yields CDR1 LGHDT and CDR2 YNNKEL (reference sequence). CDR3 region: CASSHGRVRNQPQHF. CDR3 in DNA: TGTGCCAGCAGCCACGGCAGGGTTAGGAATCAGCCCCAGCATTTT.

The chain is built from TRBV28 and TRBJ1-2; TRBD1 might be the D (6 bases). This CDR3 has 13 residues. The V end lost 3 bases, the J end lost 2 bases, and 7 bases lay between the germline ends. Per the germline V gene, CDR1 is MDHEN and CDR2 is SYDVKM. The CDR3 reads CASSLRGNYGYTF. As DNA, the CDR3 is TGTGCCAGCAGTTTGAGGGGGAACTATGGCTACACCTTC.

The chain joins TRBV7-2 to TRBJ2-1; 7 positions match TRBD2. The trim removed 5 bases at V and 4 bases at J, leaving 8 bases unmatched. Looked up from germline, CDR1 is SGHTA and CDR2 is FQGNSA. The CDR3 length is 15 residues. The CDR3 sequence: CASSPTEGLYNEQFF. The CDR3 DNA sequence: TGTGCCAGCAGCCCGACGGAGGGACTATACAATGAGCAGTTCTTC.

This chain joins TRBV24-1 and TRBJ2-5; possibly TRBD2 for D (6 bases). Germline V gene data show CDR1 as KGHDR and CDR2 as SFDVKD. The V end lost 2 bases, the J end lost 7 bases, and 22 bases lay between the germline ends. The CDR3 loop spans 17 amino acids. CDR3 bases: TGTGCCACCAGTGATTGGAACGAGCGGGTGTCCCGTGGGACCCAGTACTTC. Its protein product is CATSDWNERVSRGTQYF.